These 22 T cell receptor beta chains came from one sample sequenced in a study of STAT5B mutations in CD4+ large granular lymphocyte leukemia. The protocol was immunoSEQ multiplex PCR, while the TCRdb copy is restricted to in-frame clones and leaves out a portion. Of approximately 30,000 clones in the sample, roughly four fifths were seen once. Sequencing was carried out using CD4+ T cells from blood buffy coats. Receptors originate from a human donor in good health.

The chain is built from TRBV4-1 and TRBJ2-7, with 7 bases identical to TRBD2. The V gene end was trimmed by 3 bases and the J gene end by 3 bases; junction bases not matched to a gene: 5. The CDR3 runs 14 residues. In germline, CDR1 is MGHRA, CDR2 YSYEKL. The CDR3 DNA is TGCGCCAGCAGCCACCAAGCGGGAAGCTACGAGCAGTACTTC. Its protein is CASSHQAGSYEQYF.

This chain links TRBV28 with TRBJ2-2, with 13 positions matching TRBD2. The junction had 12 bases not matched to a gene; V was cut back by 7 bases and J by 4 bases. CDR1 and CDR2 from the germline V gene are MDHEN and SYDVKM. This CDR3 is 18 amino acids long. CDR3 residues: CASKVWTSGSTATGELFF. The CDR3 DNA sequence: TGTGCCAGCAAGGTCTGGACTAGCGGGAGTACGGCCACCGGGGAGCTGTTTTTT.

The V call is TRBV15, the J call TRBJ2-5; no definite D call. CDR1 is LNHNV, CDR2 YYDKDF, per germline (reference sequence). Trimming removed 5 bases at V and 7 bases at J, with 8 bases between. This CDR3 is 11 amino acids long. The CDR3 DNA is TGTGCCACCAGCGTTCGAGGGACCCAGTACTTC. Translation gives CATSVRGTQYF.

This sequence joins TRBV19 and TRBJ2-3; the match to TRBD2 covers 7 bases. CDR1 is LNHDA and CDR2 is SQIVND in the germline V gene (reference sequence). V was clipped by 4 bases and J by 0 bases; unmatched bases: 1. The CDR3 is 14 residues long. CDR3 sequence (DNA): TGTGCCAGTAGTACTAGCGGTAGCACAGATACGCAGTATTTT. Protein product: CASSTSGSTDTQYF.

A few counts support this clone. The chain joins TRBV4-2 to TRBJ2-2; 12 nucleotides line up with TRBD1. The CDR3 runs 15 residues. CDR1 is LGHNA and CDR2 is YNFKEQ in the germline V gene. Losses at the gene ends were 3 bases for V and 4 bases for J; bases not matched to a gene: 0. The DNA of the CDR3 is TGTGCCAGCAGCCAGGGACAGGGGGCCACCGGGGAGCTGTTTTTT. Its protein product is CASSQGQGATGELFF.

The J gene is TRBJ2-7, the V gene TRBV28; no clear D. V shed 1 base and J shed 12 bases, with 10 bases lying between them. The CDR3 totals 11 residues. Germline V gene sequence: CDR1 MDHEN, CDR2 SYDVKM. The CDR3 is CASSLSRVRYF. DNA for the CDR3: TGTGCCAGCAGTTTATCCCGAGTGCGGTACTTC. The whole variable domain, filled in from reference TRBV28 and TRBJ2-7, reads DVKVTQSSRYLVKRTGEKVFLECVQDMDHENMFWYRQDPGLGLRLIYFSYDVKMKEKGDIPEGYSVSREKKERFSLILESASTNQTSMYLCASSLSRVRYFGPGTRLTVT.

The chain has TRBV20-1 and TRBJ1-1; D may be TRBD1 (6 bases). The CDR3 consists of 11 residues. The germline V gene has CDR1 DFQATT and CDR2 SNEGSKA (reference sequence). The CDR3 DNA follows: TGCACGGACAGAGTGTACACTGAAGCTTTCTTT. Encoded protein: CTDRVYTEAFF.

The V call is TRBV5-6, the J call TRBJ2-7; 10 bases align to TRBD1. Germline V gives CDR1 SGHDT, CDR2 YYEEEE. J was trimmed by 2 bases and V by 4 bases; bases with no gene match: 6. The length of the CDR3 is 15 residues. CDR3 sequence: CASSPGTGAPYEQYF. The CDR3 DNA reads as TGTGCCAGCAGCCCTGGGACAGGGGCGCCCTACGAGCAGTACTTC. The whole variable domain, filled in from reference TRBV5-6 and TRBJ2-7, reads DAGVTQSPTHLIKTRGQQVTLRCSPKSGHDTVSWYQQALGQGPQFIFQYYEEEERQRGNFPDRFSGHQFPNYSSELNVNALLLGDSALYLCASSPGTGAPYEQYFGPGTRLTVT.

The J gene is TRBJ2-5, the V gene TRBV28, with D uncertain. V was cut by 2 bases and J by 7 bases, with 11 bases left in between. This CDR3 is built from 13 residues. Germline CDR1 and CDR2: MDHEN and SYDVKM. CDR3 sequence: CASSLRTPGTQYF. The CDR3 DNA sequence: TGTGCCAGCAGTTTAAGGACGCCAGGGACCCAGTACTTC.

The CDR3 DNA is TGCAGCGTTGAACACGACAGATACTATGGCTACACCTTC. Translated: CSVEHDRYYGYTF. This chain joins TRBV29-1 and TRBJ1-2; a weak D match, TRBD1 (5 bases). The CDR3 covers 13 residues. Germline values: CDR1 SQVTM, CDR2 ANQGSEA. The V and J ends lost 2 bases and 3 bases respectively, with 10 bases between them.

This clone was observed a single time. The chain has TRBV7-6 and TRBJ2-1; TRBD2 matches 11 bases. Trimming took 2 bases from V and 5 from J; bases not matched to a gene: 2. Germline values: CDR1 SGHVS, CDR2 FNYEAQ. The CDR3 length is 15 residues. The CDR3 sequence is CASSLPGLADNEQFF. CDR3 DNA sequence: TGTGCCAGCAGCTTACCGGGACTAGCGGACAATGAGCAGTTCTTC.

The rearrangement joins TRBV28 to TRBJ2-7; TRBD2 matches at 14 bases. The length of the CDR3 is 16 residues. Germline trimming cut 6 bases from V and 3 bases from J; bases unmatched to any gene: 7. Germline CDR1 reads MDHEN; CDR2 reads SYDVKM. The CDR3 nucleotides read TGTGCCAGCAGCGTCGGACTAGCGGGAGGAGTCTACGAGCAGTACTTC. Encoded protein: CASSVGLAGGVYEQYF.

This clone is a singleton in its sample. This sequence joins TRBV19 and TRBJ2-1; TRBD1 aligns across 8 bases. Per germline, CDR1 LNHDA and CDR2 SQIVND (reference sequence). The CDR3 length is 15 residues. V was clipped by 6 bases and J by 8 bases; unmatched bases: 12. Written as DNA, the CDR3 is TGTGCCAGTAGGCCACCGGGACAGGCGTCCGATGAGCAGTTCTTC. It is translated as CASRPPGQASDEQFF. Using reference TRBV19 and TRBJ2-1 for the parts outside the CDR3, the full variable domain is DGGITQSPKYLFRKEGQNVTLSCEQNLNHDAMYWYRQDPGQGLRLIYYSQIVNDFQKGDIAEGYSVSREKKESFPLTVTSAQKNPTAFYLCASRPPGQASDEQFFGPGTRLTVL.

This clone is a singleton in its sample. The chain joins TRBV10-3 to TRBJ2-2, with D hard to call. V lost 4 bases, J lost 7 bases, and 4 bases lay in between. The CDR3 is 11 residues long. Germline lookup yields CDR1 ENHRY and CDR2 SYGVKD. CDR3 DNA sequence: TGTGCCATCAGTGGTAGCGGGGAGCTGTTTTTT. It yields the protein CAISGSGELFF.

The chain has TRBV19 and TRBJ2-7; maybe TRBD2 (5 bases). The V and J ends lost 3 bases and 3 bases respectively, with 12 bases between them. Germline CDR1 and CDR2: LNHDA and SQIVND (reference sequence). The CDR3 runs 14 residues. The CDR3 loop is CASSIRGQHYEQYF. As DNA, the CDR3 is TGTGCCAGTAGTATCCGGGGTCAGCACTACGAGCAGTACTTC.

This chain uses TRBV6-5 with TRBJ2-1, with a tentative D call TRBD1 (6 bases). V was shortened by 6 bases and J by 3 bases, with 12 bases between the two germline ends. Looked up from germline, CDR1 is MNHEY and CDR2 is SVGAGI. This CDR3 region has 14 residues. The CDR3 region is CASSPGQDYNEQFF. The CDR3 DNA reads TGTGCCAGCAGCCCGGGACAAGACTACAATGAGCAGTTCTTC.

This clone was seen only once. The gene calls are TRBV13 and TRBJ2-3; D uncertain. V gave up 5 bases and J gave up 2 bases, with 20 bases separating them. The CDR3 runs to 17 residues. Germline V gene data show CDR1 as PRHDT and CDR2 as FYEKMQ (reference sequence). The chain's CDR3 is CASSHAWRQGNTDTQYF. The CDR3 bases are TGTGCCAGCAGCCACGCCTGGCGACAAGGGAACACAGATACGCAGTATTTT.

This rearrangement joins TRBV7-2 to TRBJ2-1; a weak D match, TRBD2 (5 bases). V dropped 1 base and J dropped 7 bases, with 14 bases sitting between them. The CDR3 totals 15 residues. Germline loops: CDR1 SGHTA, CDR2 FQGNSA. The CDR3 DNA sequence: TGTGCCAGCAGCTTAGAGTTTAGCGTAGTAAATGAGCAGTTCTTC. The encoded protein is CASSLEFSVVNEQFF.

The chain recombines TRBV7-2 with TRBJ2-7; 9 nucleotides line up with TRBD2. This CDR3 spans 15 amino acids. Germline V gene data show CDR1 as SGHTA and CDR2 as FQGNSA. V shed 4 bases, J shed 3 bases, and the junction held 7 bases outside the gene matches. CDR3 sequence reads: CASSSFSGSGYEQYF. CDR3 bases: TGTGCCAGCAGCTCCTTTAGCGGGAGCGGCTACGAGCAGTACTTC.

V gene TRBV4-3 combines with J gene TRBJ2-1, with D tentatively TRBD1 (6 bases). The ends were cut back, 0 bases at V and 9 bases at J, with 21 bases in the middle. The CDR3 has 17 amino acids. Germline V gene sequence: CDR1 LGHNA, CDR2 YSLEER. Here the CDR3 DNA reads TGCGCCAGCAGCCAAGATTTTACAGGGATCGAGTTAGGTGAGCAGTTCTTC. The encoded protein is CASSQDFTGIELGEQFF.

The chain has TRBV28 and TRBJ1-2; 9 positions match TRBD1. Germline loops: CDR1 MDHEN, CDR2 SYDVKM. The CDR3 is made up of 14 amino acids. V gave up 7 bases and J gave up 1 base; unmatched junction bases: 4. The CDR3 nucleotides are TGTGCCAGCACCACAGGGGGCGATAACTATGGCTACACCTTC. This translates into CASTTGGDNYGYTF.

This clone was seen a few times. The gene calls are TRBV25-1 and TRBJ2-7, with 9 positions matching TRBD1. In germline, CDR1 is MGHDK, CDR2 SYGVNS. This CDR3 is 15 amino acids long. V was pared by 3 bases and J by 7 bases, with 10 bases of the junction left unmatched. The CDR3 loop is CASSDSGTGLAEQYF. DNA for the CDR3: TGTGCCAGCAGTGACTCCGGGACAGGGTTGGCGGAGCAGTACTTC.